The 22 T cell receptor beta chains in this list originate from one sample, sequenced in a study of blood T cells in healthy people across ages. A J-beta primer mix and a sample-barcoded 5' primer were used in a second PCR of about 7 to 12 cycles. One entry per CDR3 protein, called by TCRdb with MiXCR from the 5' RACE reads. Of some 1.7 million distinct CDR3 sequences in the sample, roughly 27% were seen once. The material sequenced was blood. Receptor source: a woman aged 25 to 39 in good health.

The sample holds many counts of this clonotype. The chain joins TRBV6-5 to TRBJ2-1, with 8 bases lining up with TRBD1. Germline CDR1 MNHEY, CDR2 SVGAGI. The CDR3 contains 12 residues. V shed 7 bases, J shed 5 bases, and the junction held 1 base outside the gene matches. Written as DNA, the CDR3 is TGTGCCAGCACGACAGGGGACAATGAGCAGTTCTTC. It translates to CASTTGDNEQFF.

This clonotype was seen a few times. The V gene is TRBV6-2 or TRBV6-3, the J gene TRBJ2-5; perhaps TRBD2 as D (6 bases). CDR1 and CDR2 from the germline V gene are MNHEY and SVGEGT. V lost 6 bases and J 11 bases, leaving 22 bases between the germline ends. This CDR3 is 14 amino acids long. The DNA for the CDR3 is TGTGCCAGCAGCCGACCTAGCGAGTACAATGAGCAGTACTTC. This gives the protein CASSRPSEYNEQYF.

This clonotype was detected only a few times. The CDR3 sequence is CASSLEGLGRGYEQYF. The DNA for the CDR3 is TGTGCCAGCAGCTTAGAGGGTCTTGGCCGGGGCTACGAGCAGTACTTC. The rearrangement uses TRBV7-2 and TRBJ2-7, with D maybe TRBD2 (5 bases). From germline, CDR1 is SGHTA and CDR2 FQGNSA. V lost 1 base and J 3 bases, leaving 16 bases between the germline ends. This CDR3 comprises 16 residues.

In this sample, this clonotype turned up many times. The genes are TRBV20-1 and TRBJ2-7, with D possibly matching TRBD1 (5 bases). The ends were cut back, 6 bases at V and 3 bases at J, with 15 bases in the middle. Germline loops: CDR1 DFQATT, CDR2 SNEGSKA (reference sequence). CDR3 length: 13 residues. In DNA form, the CDR3 reads TGCAGTGCGACCATTTTAGGGGACTACGAGCAGTACTTC. It encodes CSATILGDYEQYF.

At least ten counts were recorded for this clonotype. A read error may account for a junction end that differs from germline. The chain carries TRBV7-2 and TRBJ1-1; 7 bases are shared with TRBD1. The CDR3 contains 14 residues. Germline CDR1 reads SGHTA; CDR2 reads FQGNSA. The CDR3 sequence is CASSSQGTNTEAFF. In DNA form, the CDR3 reads TGCGCCAGCAGCTCACAGGGGACAAACACTGAAGCTTTCTTT.

This clonotype was counted only a few times. The chain recombines TRBV12-3 or TRBV12-4 with TRBJ1-2; no reliable D call. CDR3 length equals 13 residues. The V gene lost 6 bases and the J gene lost 2 bases, with 10 bases spanning the gap. The CDR3 DNA follows: TGTGCCAGCAGGCTGAACCCGAACTATGGCTACACCTTC. It encodes CASRLNPNYGYTF.

V gene TRBV29-1 combines with J gene TRBJ2-2; D ambiguous. Germline-derived CDR1 and CDR2 are SQVTM and ANQGSEA. V was clipped by 4 bases and J by 6 bases, with 9 bases between them. This CDR3 has 12 residues. CDR3 bases: TGCAGCGTTGGACGAGGTTCCGGGGAGCTGTTTTTT. This sequence encodes CSVGRGSGELFF.

The chain uses TRBV14 and TRBJ1-2, with D possibly TRBD1 on 5 matching bases. The V gene lost 1 base and the J gene lost 7 bases, with 7 bases spanning the gap. This CDR3 is built from 12 residues. Germline CDR1 reads SGHDN; CDR2 reads FVKESK. In nucleotides, the CDR3 is TGTGCCAGCAGCCAAGCTCAGGGTGGCTACACCTTC. As protein: CASSQAQGGYTF.

This clonotype came up a few times. This sequence joins TRBV5-1 and TRBJ2-5, with a weak D call TRBD1 (6 bases). Germline lookup yields CDR1 SGHRS and CDR2 YFSETQ. The CDR3 extends over 12 amino acids. V was cut by 7 bases and J by 3 bases, with 10 bases left in between. The CDR3 sequence: CASGDIEETQYF. CDR3 in DNA: TGCGCCAGCGGGGACATCGAAGAGACCCAGTACTTC.

This clonotype has a handful of counts. The chain uses TRBV29-1 and TRBJ1-2, with 7 bases lining up with TRBD1. From germline, CDR1 is SQVTM and CDR2 ANQGSEA. This CDR3 contains 14 residues. J gave up 5 bases and V 6 bases, and 12 bases lay outside the gene matches. The CDR3 sequence is CSVKRTGPSYGYTF. The DNA for the CDR3 is TGCAGCGTGAAGAGGACAGGACCTTCTTATGGCTACACCTTC. The complete variable domain, with remaining parts taken from reference TRBV29-1 and TRBJ1-2, reads SAVISQKPSRDICQRGTSLTIQCQVDSQVTMMFWYRQQPGQSLTLIATANQGSEATYESGFVIDKFPISRPNLTFSTLTVSNMSPEDSSIYLCSVKRTGPSYGYTFGSGTRLTVV.

This clonotype was counted only a few times. The chain carries TRBV5-1 and TRBJ2-6; D is unclear. CDR3 size: 14 residues. CDR1 and CDR2 (germline): SGHRS, YFSETQ. The V end lost 6 bases, the J end lost 0 bases, and 7 bases lay between the germline ends. CDR3 coding DNA: TGCGCCAGCAAAATGTCCTCTGGGGCCAACGTCCTGACTTTC. Translating gives CASKMSSGANVLTF.

This clonotype appeared a few times. The chain employs TRBV4-3 and TRBJ1-1, with 9 bases identical to TRBD1. Germline CDR1 LGHNA, CDR2 YSLEER. Trimming at V came to 0 bases and at J to 4 bases, leaving 6 bases not matched to a gene. This CDR3 has 16 residues. The CDR3 DNA reads TGCGCCAGCAGCCAAGATGGGACAGGGTTGGGCACTGAAGCTTTCTTT. Its protein is CASSQDGTGLGTEAFF.

V usage is TRBV12-3 or TRBV12-4 and J usage is TRBJ2-5; D is unclear. The CDR3 runs 13 residues. V lost 3 bases, J lost 0 bases, and 5 bases lay in between. CDR3 DNA: TGTGCCAGCAGTTTGAACAACCAAGAGACCCAGTACTTC. Amino acid sequence: CASSLNNQETQYF.

A few counts support this clonotype. The gene calls are TRBV2 and TRBJ1-2, with 9 bases that match TRBD1. The length of the CDR3 is 13 residues. Per germline, CDR1 SNHLY and CDR2 FYNNEI. The V gene end was trimmed by 7 bases and the J gene end by 3 bases; junction bases not matched to a gene: 3. CDR3 region: CASTRTGDYGYTF. In DNA form, the CDR3 reads TGTGCCAGCACTAGGACAGGGGACTATGGCTACACCTTC.

This clonotype turned up a few times. This chain joins TRBV3-1 and TRBJ2-5; 14 nucleotides line up with TRBD2. CDR1 LGHDT and CDR2 YNNKEL come from the germline V gene (reference sequence). Germline trimming cut 6 bases from V and 5 bases from J; bases unmatched to any gene: 5. The CDR3 extends over 15 amino acids. The CDR3 coding sequence is TGTGCCAGCAGTTCGACTAGCGGGGGGGCCGAGACCCAGTACTTC. Amino acid sequence: CASSSTSGGAETQYF.

The genes are TRBV20-1 and TRBJ1-5; 10 bases are shared with TRBD1. The CDR3 covers 13 residues. Germline V gene data show CDR1 as DFQATT and CDR2 as SNEGSKA (reference sequence). V lost 5 bases, J lost 6 bases, and 4 bases stayed unmatched. In DNA form, the CDR3 reads TGCAGTGCTGGGGGACAGGGGTTTCAGCCCCAGCATTTT. Translating it yields CSAGGQGFQPQHF.

This clonotype was picked up many times. The J gene is TRBJ2-7, the V gene TRBV5-1; D unclear. This CDR3 region has 15 residues. The germline gives CDR1 SGHRS, CDR2 YFSETQ. V dropped 6 bases and J dropped 5 bases, with 21 bases sitting between them. Here the CDR3 reads CASTPLPLQYDEQYF. The CDR3 DNA reads as TGCGCCAGCACCCCCTTACCTCTACAATACGACGAGCAGTACTTC.

This clonotype was detected ten times or more. The rearrangement uses TRBV6-1 and TRBJ2-5, with 9 nucleotides matching TRBD1. Germline V CDR1 and CDR2: MNHNS, SASEGT. CDR3 size: 18 residues. J was trimmed by 7 bases and V by 2 bases; bases with no gene match: 17. The CDR3 here is CASSEWLSDRGDLGTQYF. CDR3 nucleotide sequence: TGTGCCAGCAGTGAATGGCTGTCGGACAGGGGAGACTTGGGGACCCAGTACTTC.

Comment on this clonotype: The conserved phenylalanine or tryptophan is not found at the CDR3 terminus, so this likely reflects a read error. The chain recombines TRBV7-9 with TRBJ2-6, with D hard to call. Germline values: CDR1 SEHNR, CDR2 FQNEAQ (reference sequence). This CDR3 is 16 amino acids long. Trimming took off 0 bases at V and 0 bases at J, with 6 bases between the two ends. CDR3 sequence (DNA): TGTGCCAGCAGCTTAGCAACGGCCTCTGGGGCCAACGTCCTGACTTGC. Its protein product is CASSLATASGANVLTC.

A few counts support this clonotype. The chain has TRBV28 and TRBJ2-3, with 9 bases aligning to TRBD2. CDR1 is MDHEN, CDR2 SYDVKM, per germline. The CDR3 has 14 residues. V was clipped by 6 bases and J by 2 bases; unmatched bases: 3. Written as DNA, the CDR3 is TGTGCCAGCAGAGAGCGGGGGGCCACAGATACGCAGTATTTT. Amino acid sequence: CASRERGATDTQYF.

This clonotype was recorded a few times. The V gene is TRBV6-2 or TRBV6-3, the J gene TRBJ1-1, with D perhaps TRBD1 (5 bases). Germline loops: CDR1 MNHEY, CDR2 SVGEGT. Trimming stripped 6 bases from V and 5 bases from J, with 19 bases between. CDR3 size: 15 residues. The CDR3 sequence is CASRPGTAGGTEAFF. The DNA of the CDR3 is TGTGCCAGCAGACCCGGGACCGCCGGTGGGACTGAAGCTTTCTTT.

The chain carries TRBV6-2 or TRBV6-3 and TRBJ1-1; weak D call: TRBD1 (5 bases). Trimming took off 5 bases at V and 1 base at J, with 14 bases between the two ends. This CDR3 region has 15 residues. Germline CDR1 and CDR2: MNHEY and SVGEGT. CDR3 residues: CASSPVAGRNTEAFF. In DNA form, the CDR3 reads TGTGCCAGCAGTCCGGTAGCAGGGAGGAACACTGAAGCTTTCTTT.